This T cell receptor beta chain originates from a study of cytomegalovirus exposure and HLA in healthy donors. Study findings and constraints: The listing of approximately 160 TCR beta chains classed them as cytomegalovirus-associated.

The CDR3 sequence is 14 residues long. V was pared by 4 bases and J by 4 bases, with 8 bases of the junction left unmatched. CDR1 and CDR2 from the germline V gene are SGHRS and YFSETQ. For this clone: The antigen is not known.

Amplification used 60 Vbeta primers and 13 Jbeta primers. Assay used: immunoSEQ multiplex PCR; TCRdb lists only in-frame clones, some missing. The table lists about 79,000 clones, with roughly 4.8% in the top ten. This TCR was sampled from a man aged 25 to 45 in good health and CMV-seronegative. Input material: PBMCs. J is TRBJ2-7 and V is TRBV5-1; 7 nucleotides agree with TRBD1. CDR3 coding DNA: TGCGCCAGCAGCCTCCGACAGGGTGAATACGAGCAGTACTTC. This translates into CASSLRQGEYEQYF.